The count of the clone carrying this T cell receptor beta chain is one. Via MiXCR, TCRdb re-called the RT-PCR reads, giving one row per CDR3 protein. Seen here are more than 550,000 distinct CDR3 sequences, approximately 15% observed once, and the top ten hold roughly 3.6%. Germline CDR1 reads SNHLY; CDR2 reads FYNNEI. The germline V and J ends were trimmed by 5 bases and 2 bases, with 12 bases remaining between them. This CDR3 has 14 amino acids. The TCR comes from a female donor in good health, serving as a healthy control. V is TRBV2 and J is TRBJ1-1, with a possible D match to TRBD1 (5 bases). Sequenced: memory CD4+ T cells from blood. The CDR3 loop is CASSYDSLNTEAFF. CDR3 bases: TGTGCCAGCAGTTACGACAGCCTCAACACTGAAGCTTTCTTT.